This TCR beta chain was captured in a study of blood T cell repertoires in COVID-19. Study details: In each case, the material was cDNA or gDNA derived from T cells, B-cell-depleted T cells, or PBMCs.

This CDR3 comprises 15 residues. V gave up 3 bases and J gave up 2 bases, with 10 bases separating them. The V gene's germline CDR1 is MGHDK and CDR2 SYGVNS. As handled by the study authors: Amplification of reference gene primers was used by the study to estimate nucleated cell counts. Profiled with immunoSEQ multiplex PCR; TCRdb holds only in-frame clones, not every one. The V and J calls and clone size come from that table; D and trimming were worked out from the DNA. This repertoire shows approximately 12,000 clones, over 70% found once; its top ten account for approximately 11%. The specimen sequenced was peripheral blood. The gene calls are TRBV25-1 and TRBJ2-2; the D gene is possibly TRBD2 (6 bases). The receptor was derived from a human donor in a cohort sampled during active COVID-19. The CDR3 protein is CASSDPGENTGELFF. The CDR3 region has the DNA TGTGCCAGCAGTGATCCGGGGGAAAACACCGGGGAGCTGTTTTTT.